One and the same sample provided the 19 T cell receptor beta chains below, sequenced in a study of cytomegalovirus exposure and HLA in healthy donors. Sequencing used immunoSEQ multiplex PCR; TCRdb keeps in-frame clones, though not all of them. The table lists roughly 220,000 clones, about nine tenths of them singletons, with approximately 1% in the top ten. Material for sequencing was PBMCs. These receptors came from a young woman in good health and CMV-seronegative.

This chain links TRBV7-3 with TRBJ1-1, with D possibly matching TRBD1 (5 bases). Germline V gives CDR1 SGHTA, CDR2 FQGTGA. V lost 3 bases and J lost 11, with 31 bases in between. This CDR3 is 18 amino acids long. The CDR3 loop reads CASSLKTAPGLGALAAFF. In nucleotides, the CDR3 is TGTGCCAGCAGCTTGAAAACGGCTCCGGGACTAGGGGCCCTGGCGGCTTTCTTT. Full variable domain (missing parts from reference TRBV7-3 and TRBJ1-1): GAGVSQTPSNKVTEKGKYVELRCDPISGHTALYWYRQSLGQGPEFLIYFQGTGAADDSGLPNDRFFAVRPEGSVSTLKIQRTERGDSAVYLCASSLKTAPGLGALAAFFGQGTRLTVV.

The DNA for the CDR3 is TGTGCCAGCAGTTTTTTGCGCGGGCAAGCTTTCTTT. It translates to CASSFLRGQAFF. V is TRBV28 and J is TRBJ1-1; D unclear. The CDR3 is 12 amino acids. The germline V gene has CDR1 MDHEN and CDR2 SYDVKM. V lost 3 bases to trimming and J lost 9 bases, with 11 bases between them.

This clone was seen once. The chain has TRBV28 and TRBJ1-1; a weak D match, TRBD1 (6 bases). Germline assignment: CDR1 MDHEN and CDR2 SYDVKM. Trimming pared 2 bases from V and 4 bases from J, leaving 14 bases between. The CDR3 consists of 15 residues. CDR3: CASSLRKGVGTEAFF. CDR3 nucleotide sequence: TGTGCCAGCAGTTTAAGGAAGGGGGTAGGCACTGAAGCTTTCTTT.

This chain's CDR3 is CASSFDPGSLGNEQFF. The CDR3 nucleotides are TGTGCCAGCAGCTTTGACCCGGGATCACTGGGTAATGAGCAGTTCTTC. The rearrangement joins TRBV11-2 to TRBJ2-1; tentatively, D is TRBD2 (5 bases). CDR1 is SGHAT, CDR2 FQNNGV, per germline. The V and J ends lost 3 bases and 7 bases respectively, with 19 bases between them. The CDR3 spans 16 residues.

This clone was counted a single time. V is TRBV5-4 and J is TRBJ2-5, with 10 positions matching TRBD2. There are 15 residues in the CDR3. Germline CDR1 is SGHNT and CDR2 is YYREEE (reference sequence). Germline trimming cut 4 bases from V and 2 bases from J; bases unmatched to any gene: 5. The CDR3 DNA reads as TGTGCCAGCAGCCTAAGGACTAGCGGACAAGAGACCCAGTACTTC. Translation: CASSLRTSGQETQYF.

The V and J genes are TRBV19 and TRBJ1-6; D is unresolved. V shed 7 bases and J shed 8 bases, with 15 bases lying between them. Per germline, CDR1 LNHDA and CDR2 SQIVND (reference sequence). The CDR3 has 14 residues. CDR3 coding DNA: TGTGCCAGTACCTCCGAGGCCAATTATTCACCCCTCCACTTT. This codes for CASTSEANYSPLHF.

The J gene is TRBJ1-6, the V gene TRBV28, with 8 bases fitting TRBD1. Trimming removed 8 bases from V and 8 bases from J; junction bases left unmatched: 11. The germline V gene encodes CDR1 MDHEN and CDR2 SYDVKM. This CDR3 comprises 15 residues. The CDR3 spells CASGPQGATYSPLHF. In nucleotides, the CDR3 is TGTGCCAGCGGCCCTCAGGGGGCAACTTATTCACCCCTCCACTTT.

The CDR3: CASSQPDRERDTQYF. As DNA, the CDR3 is TGCGCCAGCAGCCAACCAGACAGGGAGAGAGACACGCAGTATTTT. The J gene is TRBJ2-3, the V gene TRBV4-1; 7 positions match TRBD1. The CDR3 is 15 amino acids. Germline CDR1 reads MGHRA; CDR2 reads YSYEKL. V was pared by 2 bases and J by 9 bases, with 11 bases of the junction left unmatched.

This sequence joins TRBV27 and TRBJ2-3; D is unresolved. Germline-derived CDR1 and CDR2 are MNHEY and SMNVEV (reference sequence). V was clipped by 3 bases and J by 1 base, with 8 bases between them. This CDR3 region has 14 residues. CDR3 protein: CASSFGQGTDTQYF. The CDR3 DNA reads TGTGCCAGCAGTTTCGGTCAGGGCACAGATACGCAGTATTTT.

This sequence joins TRBV7-2 and TRBJ2-1; TRBD2 aligns across 14 bases. Trimming took 8 bases from V and 6 from J; bases not matched to a gene: 9. This CDR3 contains 16 residues. In germline, CDR1 is SGHTA, CDR2 FQGNSA. CDR3 coding DNA: TGTGCCAGCCTCGGACTAGCGGGAGGTTGGGGCAATGAGCAGTTCTTC. Amino acid sequence: CASLGLAGGWGNEQFF.

The chain combines TRBV2 with TRBJ2-1; a possible D gene is TRBD2 (7 bases). Germline-derived CDR1 and CDR2 are SNHLY and FYNNEI. The CDR3 totals 17 residues. V was shortened by 0 bases and J by 2 bases, with 14 bases between the two germline ends. The CDR3 loop is CASSEAGGAGPYNEQFF. CDR3 DNA sequence: TGTGCCAGCAGTGAAGCGGGGGGGGCGGGACCCTACAATGAGCAGTTCTTC.

The rearrangement joins TRBV28 to TRBJ2-2; D might be TRBD2 (6 bases). In germline, CDR1 is MDHEN, CDR2 SYDVKM. V dropped 2 bases and J dropped 3 bases, with 16 bases sitting between them. The CDR3 is made up of 17 amino acids. The chain's CDR3 is CASSLDRGDSYTGELFF. DNA of the CDR3: TGTGCCAGCAGTTTAGATAGAGGGGACTCATACACCGGGGAGCTGTTTTTT.

The V call is TRBV4-1, the J call TRBJ2-1; maybe TRBD2 (5 bases). CDR3 length: 15 amino acids. Trimming cost V 7 bases and J 0 bases, with 13 bases left between them. The germline gives CDR1 MGHRA, CDR2 YSYEKL. The CDR3 spells CASKERESSYNEQFF. As DNA, the CDR3 is TGCGCCAGCAAAGAGAGGGAGAGCTCCTACAATGAGCAGTTCTTC.

The V and J genes are TRBV7-9 and TRBJ2-7; D is possibly TRBD2 (6 bases). Germline V lookup: CDR1 SEHNR, CDR2 FQNEAQ (reference sequence). The CDR3 is made up of 14 amino acids. V lost 3 bases and J 4 bases, leaving 13 bases between the germline ends. The chain's CDR3 is CASSFNVGSYEQYF. DNA for the CDR3: TGTGCCAGCAGCTTTAATGTCGGGAGTTACGAGCAGTACTTC.

The chain has TRBV28 and TRBJ2-3; D not certain. The CDR3 has 15 amino acids. Trimming stripped 6 bases from V and 0 bases from J, with 13 bases between. Germline V gene sequence: CDR1 MDHEN, CDR2 SYDVKM. Here the CDR3 reads CASSLGRVSTDTQYF. CDR3 nucleotide sequence: TGTGCCAGCAGCCTTGGCCGGGTTAGCACAGATACGCAGTATTTT.

The V gene is TRBV30, the J gene TRBJ2-1; D is perhaps TRBD2 (7 bases). The CDR3 is 13 residues long. Germline V gene data show CDR1 as GTSNPN and CDR2 as SVGIG (reference sequence). V was pared by 2 bases and J by 7 bases, with 12 bases between. The CDR3 is CAWSRGRGNEQFF. The CDR3 coding sequence is TGTGCCTGGAGTCGGGGGCGGGGGAATGAGCAGTTCTTC.

The sample holds one count of this clone. V and J are TRBV19 and TRBJ2-2, with 9 bases lining up with TRBD2. The germline gives CDR1 LNHDA, CDR2 SQIVND (reference sequence). The length of the CDR3 is 15 residues. V lost 1 base, J lost 7 bases, and 4 bases stayed unmatched. The chain's CDR3 is CASSIGGRVHGELFF. For the CDR3, the DNA is TGTGCCAGTAGTATAGGCGGGAGGGTTCACGGGGAGCTGTTTTTT.

The chain has TRBV7-6 and TRBJ2-7; 11 bases line up with TRBD1. V dropped 3 bases and J dropped 2; count of bases not matched to a gene: 0. Looked up from germline, CDR1 is SGHVS and CDR2 is FNYEAQ. The CDR3 extends over 14 amino acids. The CDR3 here is CASSLGQGAYEQYF. Here the CDR3 DNA reads TGTGCCAGCAGCTTGGGACAGGGGGCCTACGAGCAGTACTTC.

V gene TRBV19 combines with J gene TRBJ1-1; 8 bases line up with TRBD1. This CDR3 is 16 amino acids long. V dropped 7 bases and J dropped 3; count of bases not matched to a gene: 13. Germline loops: CDR1 LNHDA, CDR2 SQIVND (reference sequence). CDR3 nucleotides: TGTGCCAGTAAAAACGCCAGGGGGCTAACGGACACTGAAGCTTTCTTT. It translates to CASKNARGLTDTEAFF. The full variable domain, completed using reference TRBV19 and TRBJ1-1, is DGGITQSPKYLFRKEGQNVTLSCEQNLNHDAMYWYRQDPGQGLRLIYYSQIVNDFQKGDIAEGYSVSREKKESFPLTVTSAQKNPTAFYLCASKNARGLTDTEAFFGQGTRLTVV.